This TCR beta chain was retrieved from a study of cytomegalovirus exposure and HLA in healthy donors. This clone was recorded a few times. Its target is unknown. This CDR3 has 13 residues. V was pared by 7 bases and J by 0 bases, with 12 bases between. Looked up from germline, CDR1 is GTSNPN and CDR2 is SVGIG (reference sequence). 13 Jbeta primers and 60 Vbeta primers were used for the PCR. Measured with immunoSEQ multiplex PCR; TCRdb has only the in-frame clones, and not every one. Of over 150,000 clones in the sample, 77% are singletons; the top ten hold 2% to 3%. Study outcomes and limitations: One variant, a missense change in DCLRE1C, was linked in a later analysis to TCR beta V- and J-gene trimming.

The chain employs TRBV30 and TRBJ1-1, with TRBD1 as a possible D gene (5 bases). Sequences were obtained from PBMCs. The clonotype comes from a woman between 40 and 55 years old in good health and CMV-seropositive. CDR3 nucleotide sequence: TGTGCCTTGGAGACAGTAATGAACACTGAAGCTTTCTTT. It codes for CALETVMNTEAFF.